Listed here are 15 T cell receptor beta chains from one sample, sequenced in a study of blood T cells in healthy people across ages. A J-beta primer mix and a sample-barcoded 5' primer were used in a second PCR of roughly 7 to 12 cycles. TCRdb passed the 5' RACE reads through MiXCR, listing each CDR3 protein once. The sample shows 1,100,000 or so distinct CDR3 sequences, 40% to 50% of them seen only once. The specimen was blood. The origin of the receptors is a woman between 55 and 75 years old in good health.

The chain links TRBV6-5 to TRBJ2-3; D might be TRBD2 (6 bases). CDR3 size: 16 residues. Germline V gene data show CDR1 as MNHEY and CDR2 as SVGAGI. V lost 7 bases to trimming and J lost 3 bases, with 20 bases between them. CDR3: CASTQRSFGGTDTQYF. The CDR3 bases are TGTGCCAGCACTCAAAGGTCCTTTGGGGGGACAGATACGCAGTATTTT.

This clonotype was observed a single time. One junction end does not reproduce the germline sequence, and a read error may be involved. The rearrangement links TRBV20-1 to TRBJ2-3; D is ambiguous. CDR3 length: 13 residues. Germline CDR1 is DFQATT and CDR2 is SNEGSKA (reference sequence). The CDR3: CSARKGFTDTQYF. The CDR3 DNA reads TGTAGTGCTAGGAAGGGCTTCACAGATACGCAGTATTTT.

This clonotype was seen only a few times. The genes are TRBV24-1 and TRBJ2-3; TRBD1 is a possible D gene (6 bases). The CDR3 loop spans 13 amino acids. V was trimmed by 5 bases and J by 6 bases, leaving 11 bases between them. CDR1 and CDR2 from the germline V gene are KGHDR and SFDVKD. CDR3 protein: CATSVTGTDTQYF. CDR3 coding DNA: TGTGCCACCAGTGTCACAGGGACCGATACGCAGTATTTT.

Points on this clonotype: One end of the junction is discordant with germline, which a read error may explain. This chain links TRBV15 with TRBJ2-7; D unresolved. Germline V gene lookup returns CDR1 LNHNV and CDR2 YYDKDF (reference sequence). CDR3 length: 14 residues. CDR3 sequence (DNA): TGTGTCACCAGCAGAGATCCCAATAGCTACGAGCAGTACTTC. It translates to CVTSRDPNSYEQYF.

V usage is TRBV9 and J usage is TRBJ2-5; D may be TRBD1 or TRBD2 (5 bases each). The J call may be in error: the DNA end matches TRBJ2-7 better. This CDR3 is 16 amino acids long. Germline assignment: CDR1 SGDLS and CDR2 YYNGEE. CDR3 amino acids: CASSVIRQRPRDEQYF. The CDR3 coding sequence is TGTGCCAGCAGCGTAATAAGACAGAGGCCGCGGGACGAGCAGTACTTC.

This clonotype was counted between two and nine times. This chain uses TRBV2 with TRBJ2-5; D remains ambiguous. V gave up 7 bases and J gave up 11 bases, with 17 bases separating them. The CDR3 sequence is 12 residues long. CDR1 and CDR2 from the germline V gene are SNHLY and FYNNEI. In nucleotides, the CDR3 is TGTGCCAGCACCCTGACCAAGGGTGAGCAGTACTTC. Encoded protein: CASTLTKGEQYF. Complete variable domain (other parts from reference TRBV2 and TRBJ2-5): EPEVTQTPSHQVTQMGQEVILRCVPISNHLYFYWYRQILGQKVEFLVSFYNNEISEKSEIFDDQFSVERPDGSNFTLKIRSTKLEDSAMYFCASTLTKGEQYFGPGTRLLVL.

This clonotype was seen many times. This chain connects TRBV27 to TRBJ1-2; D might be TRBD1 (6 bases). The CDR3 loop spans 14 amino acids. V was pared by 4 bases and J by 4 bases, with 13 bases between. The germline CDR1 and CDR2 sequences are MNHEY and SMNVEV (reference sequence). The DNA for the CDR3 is TGTGCCAGCAGTTCGACAGGACTTGGCTATGGCTACACCTTC. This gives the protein CASSSTGLGYGYTF.

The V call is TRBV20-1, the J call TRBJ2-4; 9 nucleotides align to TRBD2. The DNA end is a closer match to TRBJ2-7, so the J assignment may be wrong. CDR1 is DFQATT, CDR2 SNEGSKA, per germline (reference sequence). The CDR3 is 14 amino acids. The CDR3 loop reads CSARIAGLASEQYF. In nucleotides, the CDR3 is TGCAGTGCTAGAATCGCTGGACTAGCGTCCGAGCAGTACTTC.

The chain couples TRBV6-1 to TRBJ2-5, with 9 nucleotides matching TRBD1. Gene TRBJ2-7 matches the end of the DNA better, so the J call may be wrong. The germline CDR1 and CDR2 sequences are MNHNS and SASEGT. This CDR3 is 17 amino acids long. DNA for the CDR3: TGTGCCAGCAGTGAAGGCGCCGGGACAGGGATCCTCTACGAGCAGTACTTC. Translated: CASSEGAGTGILYEQYF.

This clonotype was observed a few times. The CDR3 is CASSQDVRDRGKGYTF. In nucleotides, the CDR3 is TGTGCCAGCAGCCAAGATGTAAGGGACAGGGGGAAAGGCTACACCTTC. V gene TRBV3-1 combines with J gene TRBJ1-2; 11 bases line up with TRBD1. CDR1 LGHDT and CDR2 YNNKEL come from the germline V gene (reference sequence). V trimming: 0 bases; J trimming: 8 bases; junction bases outside the gene matches: 8. This CDR3 has 16 residues.

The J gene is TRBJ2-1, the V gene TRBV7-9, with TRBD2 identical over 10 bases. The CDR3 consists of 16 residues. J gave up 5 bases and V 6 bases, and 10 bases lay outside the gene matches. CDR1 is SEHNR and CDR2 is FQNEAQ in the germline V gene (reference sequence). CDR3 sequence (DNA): TGTGCCAGCAGGCCCCCCGGCCTAGCGGGAGACAATGAGCAGTTCTTC. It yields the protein CASRPPGLAGDNEQFF.

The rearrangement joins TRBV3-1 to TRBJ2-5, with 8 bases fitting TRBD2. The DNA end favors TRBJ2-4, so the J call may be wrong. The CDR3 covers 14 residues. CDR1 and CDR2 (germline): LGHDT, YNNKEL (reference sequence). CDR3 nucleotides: TGTGCCAGCAGCCAACAAGCGGGAGATGTCATTCAGTACTTC. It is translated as CASSQQAGDVIQYF.

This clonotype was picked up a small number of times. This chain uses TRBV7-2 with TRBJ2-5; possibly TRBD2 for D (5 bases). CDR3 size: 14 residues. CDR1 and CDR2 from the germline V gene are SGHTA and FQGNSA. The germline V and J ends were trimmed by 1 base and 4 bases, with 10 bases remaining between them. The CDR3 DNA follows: TGTGCCAGCAGCTTAGTCCGGGGAGTAGAGACCCAGTACTTC. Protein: CASSLVRGVETQYF.

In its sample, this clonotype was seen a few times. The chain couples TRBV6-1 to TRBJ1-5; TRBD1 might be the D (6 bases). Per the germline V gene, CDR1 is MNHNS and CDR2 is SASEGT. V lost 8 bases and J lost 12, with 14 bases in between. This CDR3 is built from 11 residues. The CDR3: CASGRQELQHF. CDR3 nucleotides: TGTGCCAGCGGGAGACAGGAACTCCAGCATTTT.

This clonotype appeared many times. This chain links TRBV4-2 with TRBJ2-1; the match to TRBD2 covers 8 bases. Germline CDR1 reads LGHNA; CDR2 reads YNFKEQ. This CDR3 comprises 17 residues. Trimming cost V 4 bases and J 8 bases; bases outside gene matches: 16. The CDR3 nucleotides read TGTGCCAGCAGCCTACCCAGCGGGGGAGGGGCTGGAGATGAGCAGTTCTTC. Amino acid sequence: CASSLPSGGGAGDEQFF.